This entry lists 30 T cell receptor beta chains sequenced from one sample in a study of T cells in Graves' hyperthyroidism and ophthalmopathy (dated by TCRdb to about 2019). Library prep was done by multiplex PCR. Sequencing took place on an Illumina HiSeq 2000. TCR beta CDR3 regions were amplified from RNA transcripts. For the first round of RT-PCR on the TCR CDR3, the HTBI primer set was used together with the Qiagen OneStep RT-PCR kit. Using fastp at Q25 and MiXCR, TCRdb reprocessed the public reads and kept productive beta chains. Identical CDR3 protein sequences are pooled into one entry, listed with their most common genes and DNA. A total of hundreds of thousands of distinct CDR3 sequences appear in this sample, over 40% of them only once. Jointly, the top ten make up about 7% of the sample. The sample comprised peripheral blood or thyroid tissue (not recorded which). These receptors were collected from an adult man with Graves' disease, either hyperthyroidism or ophthalmopathy (not recorded which).

Only a few counts were recorded for this clonotype. Its ends do not fully match the called genes, so a read error is possible. V gene TRBV11-2 combines with J gene TRBJ1-2, with 7 bases matching TRBD1. Germline CDR1 and CDR2: SGHAT and FQNNGV. This CDR3 has 15 residues. The CDR3 spells CASSLDRGGGRILAF. The CDR3 nucleotides read TGTGCCAGCAGCTTAGATAGAGGGGGCGGTAGGATTCTCGCCTTC.

The sample holds many counts of this clonotype. This sequence joins TRBV5-1 and TRBJ2-7; D unclear. With 0 bases removed from V and 7 bases from J, the gap between germline ends came to 11 bases. Germline V gene lookup returns CDR1 SGHRS and CDR2 YFSETQ. The CDR3 length is 13 residues. CDR3 residues: CASSLEAGWEQYF. The CDR3 DNA reads as TGCGCCAGCAGCTTGGAAGCAGGATGGGAGCAGTACTTC.

About this clonotype itself: A read error may account for a junction end that differs from germline. The chain uses TRBV10-3 and TRBJ1-2; possible D gene TRBD1, 6 bases. The germline V gene encodes CDR1 ENHRY and CDR2 SYGVKD. The CDR3 contains 17 residues. CDR3 sequence (DNA): TGTGCCAGCAGTCCCCCGACCGCTGGGGGCGTTTTGGATGGCTACACCTTC. It yields the protein CASSPPTAGGVLDGYTF.

The rearrangement uses TRBV19 and TRBJ1-2; D is possibly TRBD1 (5 bases). CDR1 is LNHDA, CDR2 SQIVND, per germline (reference sequence). V was cut by 8 bases and J by 4 bases, with 23 bases left in between. The CDR3 is 16 amino acids. CDR3 in DNA: TGTGCCAGTTATAGTTTCGCGTCACAGGAGATCTATGGCTACACCTTC. Its protein is CASYSFASQEIYGYTF.

V is TRBV29-1 and J is TRBJ1-1, with no clear D. Germline V gene lookup returns CDR1 SQVTM and CDR2 ANQGSEA. This CDR3 region has 13 residues. V lost 8 bases and J lost 4, with 17 bases in between. The CDR3, as DNA: TGCAGCAGCCTGACACCAACGGGCACTGAAGCTTTCTTT. This encodes CSSLTPTGTEAFF.

This clonotype was seen many times. V is TRBV5-1 and J is TRBJ1-4, with TRBD1 matching 7 bases. The CDR3 totals 13 residues. CDR1 and CDR2 (germline): SGHRS, YFSETQ. The trim removed 5 bases at V and 8 bases at J, leaving 6 bases unmatched. The CDR3 region has the DNA TGCGCCAGCAGAAGCGAGGGGGCGGAAAAACTGTTTTTT. Protein sequence: CASRSEGAEKLFF.

The rearrangement links TRBV10-3 to TRBJ2-1, with a possible D match to TRBD2 (5 bases). Germline CDR1 and CDR2: ENHRY and SYGVKD. The V gene lost 6 bases and the J gene lost 8 bases, with 14 bases spanning the gap. This CDR3 comprises 13 residues. Here the CDR3 DNA reads TGTGCCATCAGCTCGCCCGAGGGCGATGAGCAGTTCTTC. Protein product: CAISSPEGDEQFF.

This chain links TRBV19 with TRBJ1-1, with D maybe TRBD1 (5 bases). CDR3 size: 14 residues. Germline CDR1 is LNHDA and CDR2 is SQIVND (reference sequence). V was trimmed by 3 bases and J by 5 bases, leaving 13 bases between them. CDR3 amino acids: CASSIPSSGTEAFF. The CDR3 DNA follows: TGTGCCAGTAGTATCCCCTCCTCAGGGACTGAAGCTTTCTTT.

There are many counts of this clonotype. The chain combines TRBV5-1 with TRBJ1-6, with TRBD1 matching over 9 bases. V shed 4 bases, J shed 10 bases, and the junction held 6 bases outside the gene matches. CDR3 size: 14 residues. In germline, CDR1 is SGHRS, CDR2 YFSETQ. DNA of the CDR3: TGCGCCAGCAGCGGGGGACAGGGACGATCACCCCTCCACTTT. Residues: CASSGGQGRSPLHF.

The genes are TRBV2 and TRBJ2-6; 7 bases line up with TRBD1. The germline CDR1 and CDR2 sequences are SNHLY and FYNNEI. With V trimmed by 4 bases and J by 0 bases, 3 bases remained unmatched. This CDR3 has 16 residues. The CDR3 DNA reads as TGTGCCAGCAGTGCCGGGGACAGCTCTGGGGCCAACGTCCTGACTTTC. The encoded protein is CASSAGDSSGANVLTF.

This clonotype appeared many times. The genes are TRBV29-1 and TRBJ2-7; TRBD2 matches 9 bases. J lost 3 bases, V lost 1 base, and 1 base had no gene match. Germline-derived CDR1 and CDR2 are SQVTM and ANQGSEA. The CDR3 is 13 amino acids. The CDR3 reads CSVEGSGSYEQYF. CDR3 coding DNA: TGCAGCGTTGAAGGTAGCGGGAGCTACGAGCAGTACTTC.

This sequence joins TRBV5-8 and TRBJ1-6; D gene ambiguous. The V end lost 0 bases, the J end lost 7 bases, and 11 bases lay between the germline ends. The germline V gene encodes CDR1 SGHTS and CDR2 YDEGEE. There are 15 residues in the CDR3. This CDR3 reads CASSLDPGFNSPLHF. Here the CDR3 DNA reads TGTGCCAGCAGCTTGGATCCAGGATTCAATTCACCCCTCCACTTT.

About this clonotype itself: The junction departs from germline at one end; a sequencing error may be responsible. The chain uses TRBV7-6 and TRBJ2-6; no definite D call. In germline, CDR1 is SGHVS, CDR2 FNYEAQ. There are 11 residues in the CDR3. CDR3 bases: TGTGCCAGCAGCTTACCCGGCGGACGAGCTTTC. This translates into CASSLPGGRAF. The full variable domain, with the rest looked up from reference TRBV7-6 and TRBJ2-6, is GAGVSQSPRYKVTKRGQDVALRCDPISGHVSLYWYRQALGQGPEFLTYFNYEAQQDKSGLPNDRFSAERPEGSISTLTIQRTEQRDSAMYRCASSLPGGRAFGAGSRLTVL.

This sequence joins TRBV6-5 and TRBJ1-2; D perhaps matches TRBD1 (6 bases). The CDR3 extends over 15 amino acids. Trimming cost V 0 bases and J 0 bases, with 8 bases left between them. Germline CDR1 MNHEY, CDR2 SVGAGI. The CDR3 bases are TGTGCCAGCAGTTACTCGGGGGCCTCTAACTATGGCTACACCTTC. It is translated as CASSYSGASNYGYTF.

V and J are TRBV6-5 and TRBJ2-5; D might be TRBD1 (6 bases). The CDR3 totals 15 residues. CDR1 is MNHEY, CDR2 SVGAGI, per germline. V gave up 5 bases and J gave up 1 base, with 14 bases separating them. For the CDR3, the DNA is TGTGCCAGCAGTCTGGACAGCGCCATCCAAGAGACCCAGTACTTC. Protein product: CASSLDSAIQETQYF.

This clonotype was recorded a few times. The rearrangement joins TRBV29-1 to TRBJ1-2; D uncertain. The germline V gene encodes CDR1 SQVTM and CDR2 ANQGSEA. This CDR3 region has 16 residues. The V gene lost 4 bases and the J gene lost 0 bases, with 18 bases spanning the gap. The CDR3 DNA reads TGCAGCGTTGGACGGTTGGGGATAACTACTAACTATGGCTACACCTTC. It specifies CSVGRLGITTNYGYTF. Full variable domain (rest looked up from reference TRBV29-1 and TRBJ1-2): SAVISQKPSRDICQRGTSLTIQCQVDSQVTMMFWYRQQPGQSLTLIATANQGSEATYESGFVIDKFPISRPNLTFSTLTVSNMSPEDSSIYLCSVGRLGITTNYGYTFGSGTRLTVV.

This clonotype showed up many times. This rearrangement joins TRBV12-3 or TRBV12-4 to TRBJ1-6; D is undetermined. This CDR3 has 14 residues. Trimming cost V 6 bases and J 7 bases, with 13 bases left between them. CDR3 bases: TGTGCCAGCAGCAGTGGACGGTTAAATTCACCCCTCCACTTT. It codes for CASSSGRLNSPLHF.

This clonotype was recorded many times. The rearrangement joins TRBV29-1 to TRBJ1-1; D gene unclear. Trimming removed 6 bases at V and 5 bases at J, with 13 bases between. The germline gives CDR1 SQVTM, CDR2 ANQGSEA. This CDR3 comprises 12 residues. The CDR3 region has the DNA TGCAGCGTGTCCAAGATAGGGACTGAAGCTTTCTTT. Amino acid sequence: CSVSKIGTEAFF.

In its sample, this clonotype was seen many times. The genes are TRBV14 and TRBJ1-1, with D possibly matching TRBD1 (5 bases). V gave up 1 base and J gave up 0 bases, with 9 bases separating them. The germline V gene has CDR1 SGHDN and CDR2 FVKESK. This CDR3 contains 15 residues. The CDR3 loop is CASSQVTGLNTEAFF. The CDR3, as DNA: TGTGCCAGCAGCCAAGTAACGGGACTGAACACTGAAGCTTTCTTT.

A note on this clonotype: A read error is possible here, since a much larger clone lies one base away. The rearrangement uses TRBV5-1 and TRBJ1-2; TRBD1 matches at 8 bases. Trimming cost V 4 bases and J 8 bases; bases outside gene matches: 10. Germline CDR1 and CDR2: SGHRS and YFSETQ. This CDR3 is built from 14 residues. The CDR3 bases are TGCGCCAGCAGCGTGGACAGGGTGTCTTACGGCTACACCTTC. Its protein is CASSVDRVSYGYTF. The complete variable domain, with remaining parts taken from reference TRBV5-1 and TRBJ1-2, reads KAGVTQTPRYLIKTRGQQVTLSCSPISGHRSVSWYQQTPGQGLQFLFEYFSETQRNKGNFPGRFSGRQFSNSRSEMNVSTLELGDSALYLCASSVDRVSYGYTFGSGTRLTVV.

To note about this clonotype: The junction differs from germline at one of its ends, possibly a read error. The chain links TRBV6-5 to TRBJ2-7; the match to TRBD1 covers 7 bases. The length of the CDR3 is 16 residues. Germline CDR1 is MNHEY and CDR2 is SVGAGI. This CDR3 reads CASRGFGRGQAYGQYF. In nucleotides, the CDR3 is TGCGCCAGCAGGGGATTCGGACGCGGACAGGCCTACGGGCAGTACTTC.

This clonotype has a count of ten or more. The chain joins TRBV19 to TRBJ1-5; no clear D gene. Germline V gene data show CDR1 as LNHDA and CDR2 as SQIVND (reference sequence). This CDR3 is 14 amino acids long. Trimming left V 3 bases short and J 0 bases short, with 6 bases between. The chain's CDR3 is CASSIGFSNQPQHF. CDR3 nucleotide sequence: TGTGCCAGTAGTATCGGATTTAGCAATCAGCCCCAGCATTTT.

This clonotype has a count of ten or more. The rearrangement links TRBV7-9 to TRBJ2-7; D is undetermined. The V end was cut by 3 bases, the J end by 7 bases, with 10 bases between. The germline V gene encodes CDR1 SEHNR and CDR2 FQNEAQ (reference sequence). The CDR3 loop spans 12 amino acids. The CDR3 loop is CASSLILGEQYF. The CDR3 DNA is TGTGCCAGCAGCTTGATTCTTGGGGAGCAGTACTTC.

In its sample, this clonotype was seen a few times. V usage is TRBV20-1 and J usage is TRBJ1-3; tentative D call: TRBD1 (5 bases). V lost 6 bases and J lost 2, with 14 bases in between. CDR1 and CDR2 from the germline V gene are DFQATT and SNEGSKA (reference sequence). The CDR3 spans 14 residues. CDR3 sequence reads: CSARLGGAGNTIYF. DNA of the CDR3: TGCAGTGCGCGACTGGGGGGGGCTGGAAACACCATATATTTT.

There are a few counts of this clonotype. The chain links TRBV19 to TRBJ1-6; maybe TRBD1 (6 bases). The germline CDR1 and CDR2 sequences are LNHDA and SQIVND (reference sequence). The CDR3 is 13 residues long. The DNA for the CDR3 is TGTGCTAGAGAGGGGGGGCTGAATTCACCCCTCCACTTT. This sequence encodes CAREGGLNSPLHF.

This clonotype was counted at least ten times. The chain carries TRBV14 and TRBJ1-6; D gene uncertain. Germline V gives CDR1 SGHDN, CDR2 FVKESK. Trimming took 1 base from V and 4 from J, leaving 8 bases between them. The CDR3 extends over 15 amino acids. The CDR3 sequence: CASSQGLLYNSPLHF. CDR3 coding DNA: TGTGCCAGCAGCCAAGGACTGTTATATAATTCACCCCTCCACTTT. Based on the CDR3 plus reference TRBV14 and TRBJ1-6, the full variable domain is EAGVTQFPSHSVIEKGQTVTLRCDPISGHDNLYWYRRVMGKEIKFLLHFVKESKQDESGMPNNRFLAERTGGTYSTLKVQPAELEDSGVYFCASSQGLLYNSPLHFGNGTRLTVT.

This chain joins TRBV20-1 and TRBJ1-1, with D perhaps TRBD1 (5 bases). The CDR3 has 18 residues. Trimming took off 5 bases at V and 0 bases at J, with 25 bases between the two ends. Germline values: CDR1 DFQATT, CDR2 SNEGSKA (reference sequence). The chain's CDR3 is CSAGYPRVGASMNTEAFF. CDR3 nucleotide sequence: TGCAGTGCTGGGTACCCCAGGGTGGGAGCGTCCATGAACACTGAAGCTTTCTTT.

This clonotype was detected ten times or more. J is TRBJ1-6 and V is TRBV7-9; TRBD1 matches at 7 bases. Trimming took 0 bases from V and 7 from J; bases not matched to a gene: 0. This CDR3 has 14 amino acids. Looked up from germline, CDR1 is SEHNR and CDR2 is FQNEAQ (reference sequence). The CDR3 sequence is CASSLAGQNSPLHF. The CDR3 DNA reads as TGTGCCAGCAGCTTAGCGGGACAGAATTCACCCCTCCACTTT.

Concerning this clonotype: A much bigger clone sits one base away, suggesting this may be a read error. V and J are TRBV7-2 and TRBJ2-7; 7 bases map to TRBD2. This CDR3 has 13 amino acids. Germline CDR1 and CDR2: SGHTA and FQGNSA. The CDR3 bases are TGTGCCATCAGCACCGGGAGGAGCTACGAGCAGTACTTC. As protein: CAISTGRSYEQYF.

The rearrangement links TRBV10-2 to TRBJ1-1; 9 bases line up with TRBD1. This CDR3 has 13 amino acids. Unmatched junction bases numbered 4, after V lost 8 bases and J lost 3 bases. The germline gives CDR1 WSHSY, CDR2 SAAADI. In DNA, the CDR3 is TGCGCCAGCCGGGACAGGGCTTACACTGAAGCTTTCTTT. Residues: CASRDRAYTEAFF.